The 9 T cell receptor beta chains given below trace back to one sample, sequenced in a study of shared clonotypes between healthy human individuals. Profiling relied on immunoSEQ multiplex PCR, and the TCRdb table lists in-frame clones only, not all of them. The table records 1.6 million or so clones, 96% of them present only once. Source material: naive CD4+ T cells sorted from blood. Stated subset: CD45RA+ positively selected. These receptors were taken from a man aged 30 to 45 in good health.

Of note for this clone: The sample contains more than one DNA sequence encoding this CDR3. The chain links TRBV5-1 to TRBJ2-3, with unresolved D. CDR3 size: 12 residues. Trimming removed 0 bases from V and 4 bases from J, with 3 bases in between. Germline CDR1 is SGHRS and CDR2 is YFSETQ. The CDR3 sequence is CASSLVSDTQYF. The CDR3 coding sequence is TGCGCCAGCAGCTTGGTGTCAGATACGCAGTATTTT.

The chain joins TRBV11-3 to TRBJ2-7; D unresolved. The CDR3 is 15 amino acids. The germline V gene encodes CDR1 SGHNT and CDR2 YENEEA. Trimming took 4 bases from V and 3 from J, leaving 16 bases between them. DNA of the CDR3: TGTGCCAGCAGCTCGACTCAAGGTGGGCGCTACGAGCAGTACTTC. It yields the protein CASSSTQGGRYEQYF.

The CDR3 DNA is TGCGCCAGCAGCCAACCACAGGGAGACAATGAGCAGTTCTTC. The encoded protein is CASSQPQGDNEQFF. The rearrangement links TRBV5-1 to TRBJ2-1; maybe TRBD1 (6 bases). CDR1 and CDR2 (germline): SGHRS, YFSETQ. The V gene lost 4 bases and the J gene lost 5 bases, with 13 bases spanning the gap. CDR3 length: 14 amino acids.

V gene TRBV7-7 combines with J gene TRBJ2-3, with 10 nucleotides matching TRBD1. The J segment lost 0 bases and the V segment lost 5 bases, leaving 11 bases of the junction unmatched. The CDR3 is 18 amino acids. Germline CDR1 is SSHAT and CDR2 is FNYEAQ (reference sequence). DNA of the CDR3: TGTGCCAGCAGCCCCTGGGACAGGGGACTGGGTAGCACAGATACGCAGTATTTT. It encodes CASSPWDRGLGSTDTQYF.

The CDR3 DNA reads as TGTGCCAGCGGGACCGGTAAACTTAATGAAAAACTGTTTTTT. Translation: CASGTGKLNEKLFF. The V call is TRBV28, the J call TRBJ1-4; D possibly corresponds to TRBD1 (5 bases). The CDR3 consists of 14 residues. Germline V lookup: CDR1 MDHEN, CDR2 SYDVKM. V was trimmed by 8 bases and J by 4 bases, leaving 14 bases between them.

The chain carries TRBV28 and TRBJ2-1, with 7 bases aligning to TRBD2. Germline CDR1 is MDHEN and CDR2 is SYDVKM. This CDR3 contains 12 residues. V was pared by 10 bases and J by 6 bases, with 6 bases of the junction left unmatched. The CDR3 is CATQRDFNEQFF. CDR3 sequence (DNA): TGTGCCACTCAGCGGGATTTCAATGAGCAGTTCTTC.

The J gene is TRBJ1-3, the V gene TRBV7-9; TRBD1 matches 7 bases. Germline CDR1 is SEHNR and CDR2 is FQNEAQ (reference sequence). This CDR3 is 18 amino acids long. After removal of 5 bases from V and 7 bases from J, the junction contained 20 bases not matched to a gene. The CDR3 region is CASSPWVGTANRRNTIYF. In DNA, the CDR3 is TGTGCCAGCAGCCCGTGGGTAGGGACAGCAAATAGAAGGAACACCATATATTTT.

The chain couples TRBV30 to TRBJ2-7; D not resolved. Germline V lookup: CDR1 GTSNPN, CDR2 SVGIG (reference sequence). The CDR3 is 11 residues long. The ends were cut back, 1 base at V and 6 bases at J, with 7 bases in the middle. CDR3 nucleotide sequence: TGTGCCTGGAGTGAGAACAGCGAGCAGTACTTC. This gives the protein CAWSENSEQYF.

Comment on this clone: In the same sample, other DNA sequences code for this CDR3. As DNA, the CDR3 is TGTGCCAGCAGCTTAGTTGGGTACACTGAAGCTTTCTTT. Protein sequence: CASSLVGYTEAFF. This sequence joins TRBV11-2 and TRBJ1-1; no reliable D call. The CDR3 spans 13 residues. Germline CDR1 is SGHAT and CDR2 is FQNNGV. V was trimmed by 1 base and J by 3 bases, leaving 6 bases between them.